A selection of T cell receptor beta chains follows, all from one sample in a study of response to subunit inactivated influenza vaccine. Each CDR3 protein is one row after TCRdb ran MiXCR on the RT-PCR reads. The table has roughly 520,000 distinct CDR3 sequences, 25% seen once; the top ten hold 1.5% to 2%. Sequencing was performed on CD4+ T cells sorted from PBMCs, taken around 5 days after vaccination. All receptors come from a man aged 45 to 65 who received an inactivated influenza vaccine. CDR3s include the opening cysteine and the closing phenylalanine or tryptophan. The D gene is left open where the match is weak. A clone size is listed for some rows: how often the clone was seen (once, few, many), or a class if it is expanded.

J gene: TRBJ2-5
V gene: TRBV28
D gene: TRBD1
clone size: few
CDR3 protein: CASSARTGALETQYF
CDR3 DNA: TGTGCCAGCAGTGCCCGGACAGGGGCACTGGAGACCCAGTACTTC

J gene: TRBJ1-1
V gene: TRBV12-3/TRBV12-4
D gene: TRBD1
clone size: few
CDR3 protein: CASRPAGTGYTEAFF
CDR3 DNA: TGTGCCAGCAGACCCGCCGGGACAGGTTATACTGAAGCTTTCTTT

J gene: TRBJ2-6
V gene: TRBV11-2
D gene: .
clone size: few
CDR3 protein: CASSLKGQTFSGANVLTF
CDR3 DNA: TGTGCCAGCAGCTTAAAAGGACAAACATTCTCTGGGGCCAACGTCCTGACTTTC

J gene: TRBJ2-1
V gene: TRBV30
D gene: .
clone size: .
CDR3 protein: CAWSSLGLAEEQFF
CDR3 DNA: TGTGCCTGGAGTTCTTTGGGATTGGCGGAGGAGCAGTTCTTC

J gene: TRBJ2-7
V gene: TRBV11-1
D gene: .
clone size: .
CDR3 protein: CASSLHRVGSYEQYF
CDR3 DNA: TGTGCCAGCAGCTTACACAGGGTGGGATCCTACGAGCAGTACTTC

J gene: TRBJ1-2
V gene: TRBV7-9
D gene: .
clone size: few
CDR3 protein: CASSLVDYGYTF
CDR3 DNA: TGTGCCAGCAGCTTAGTAGACTATGGCTACACCTTC

J gene: TRBJ1-1
V gene: TRBV20-1
D gene: .
clone size: .
CDR3 protein: CSASRDRSTEAFF
CDR3 DNA: TGCAGTGCTAGCCGGGACCGGAGCACTGAAGCTTTCTTT

J gene: TRBJ2-5
V gene: TRBV5-1
D gene: TRBD1
clone size: few
CDR3 protein: CASSLQGAKETQYF
CDR3 DNA: TGCGCCAGCAGCCTACAGGGGGCTAAGGAGACCCAGTACTTC

J gene: TRBJ2-6
V gene: TRBV20-1
D gene: TRBD1
clone size: .
CDR3 protein: CSARGRSGQGNSGANVLTF
CDR3 DNA: TGCAGTGCTAGAGGTCGGTCGGGACAGGGCAATTCTGGGGCCAACGTCCTGACTTTC

J gene: TRBJ2-5
V gene: TRBV6-5
D gene: .
clone size: .
CDR3 protein: CASSYGLVYETQSF
CDR3 DNA: TGTGCCAGCAGTTATGGGCTGGTCTATGAGACCCAGTCCTTC

J gene: TRBJ2-1
V gene: TRBV15
D gene: .
clone size: .
CDR3 protein: CATSKRARDWGNEQFF
CDR3 DNA: TGTGCCACCAGCAAACGTGCCAGGGATTGGGGTAATGAGCAGTTCTTC

J gene: TRBJ2-1
V gene: TRBV10-3
D gene: TRBD2
clone size: .
CDR3 protein: CAISDPTSGRAYNEQFF
CDR3 DNA: TGTGCCATCAGTGACCCGACTAGCGGGAGGGCCTACAATGAGCAGTTCTTC

J gene: TRBJ2-2
V gene: TRBV20-1
D gene: TRBD1
clone size: .
CDR3 protein: CSAKTGGNTGELFF
CDR3 DNA: TGCAGTGCTAAGACAGGGGGCAACACCGGGGAGCTGTTTTTT

J gene: TRBJ2-7
V gene: TRBV4-1
D gene: .
clone size: many
CDR3 protein: CASSQVPSGSYEQYF
CDR3 DNA: TGCGCCAGCAGCCAAGTCCCTTCTGGAAGCTACGAGCAGTACTTC

J gene: TRBJ2-5
V gene: TRBV7-2
D gene: TRBD2
clone size: .
CDR3 protein: CASSLSGSVETQYF
CDR3 DNA: TGTGCCAGCAGCCTAAGCGGGAGTGTAGAGACCCAGTACTTC

J gene: TRBJ1-4
V gene: TRBV5-1
D gene: TRBD1
clone size: few
CDR3 protein: CASTLGGQGVNEKLFF
CDR3 DNA: TGCGCCAGCACATTAGGAGGACAGGGGGTGAATGAAAAACTGTTTTTT

J gene: TRBJ2-3
V gene: TRBV9
D gene: TRBD2
clone size: few
CDR3 protein: CASSVDSGGTDTQYF
CDR3 DNA: TGTGCCAGCAGCGTGGATAGCGGGGGGACAGATACGCAGTATTTT

J gene: TRBJ2-2
V gene: TRBV12-3/TRBV12-4
D gene: .
clone size: many
CDR3 protein: CASSLRTGELFF
CDR3 DNA: TGCGCCAGCAGCCTTCGTACCGGGGAGCTGTTTTTT

J gene: TRBJ1-1
V gene: TRBV5-6
D gene: .
clone size: .
CDR3 protein: CASSGTGEAFF
CDR3 DNA: TGTGCCAGCAGTGGCACAGGGGAAGCTTTCTTT

J gene: TRBJ2-1
V gene: TRBV7-2
D gene: .
clone size: .
CDR3 protein: CASSLVGTNNEQFF
CDR3 DNA: TGTGCCAGCAGCTTAGTCGGGACAAACAATGAGCAGTTCTTC

J gene: TRBJ1-3
V gene: TRBV12-3/TRBV12-4
D gene: TRBD1
clone size: .
CDR3 protein: CASSPGQVLSGNTIYF
CDR3 DNA: TGTGCCAGCAGTCCAGGACAGGTCCTCTCTGGAAACACCATATATTTT

J gene: TRBJ2-1
V gene: TRBV27
D gene: .
clone size: .
CDR3 protein: CASSLGLNYNEQFF
CDR3 DNA: TGTGCCAGCAGCCTAGGACTGAACTACAATGAGCAGTTCTTC

J gene: TRBJ2-2
V gene: TRBV9
D gene: .
clone size: many
CDR3 protein: CASSVGPPQRIRTNTGELFF
CDR3 DNA: TGTGCCAGCAGCGTGGGTCCCCCTCAGAGAATACGGACTAACACCGGGGAGCTGTTTTTT

J gene: TRBJ2-3
V gene: TRBV12-3/TRBV12-4
D gene: .
clone size: .
CDR3 protein: CASSLALGQESADTQYF
CDR3 DNA: TGTGCCAGCAGTTTAGCGCTGGGACAAGAAAGCGCAGATACGCAGTATTTT

J gene: TRBJ2-1
V gene: TRBV7-3
D gene: TRBD1
clone size: many
CDR3 protein: CASSLQGAFYNEQFF
CDR3 DNA: TGTGCCAGCAGCTTACAGGGGGCGTTTTACAATGAGCAGTTCTTC

J gene: TRBJ2-7
V gene: TRBV20-1
D gene: .
clone size: few
CDR3 protein: CSARPEEAYYEQYF
CDR3 DNA: TGCAGTGCTAGGCCGGAGGAGGCCTACTACGAGCAGTACTTC

J gene: TRBJ1-2
V gene: TRBV7-9
D gene: .
clone size: few
CDR3 protein: CASSLEEVSGYTF
CDR3 DNA: TGTGCCAGCAGCTTAGAGGAGGTTTCGGGCTACACCTTC

J gene: TRBJ2-3
V gene: TRBV4-2
D gene: .
clone size: few
CDR3 protein: CASSQTGSGTGADTQYF
CDR3 DNA: TGTGCCAGCAGCCAAACAGGGAGCGGGACAGGCGCAGATACGCAGTATTTT

J gene: TRBJ2-5
V gene: TRBV6-1
D gene: TRBD1
clone size: few
CDR3 protein: CASSDRAGGVETQYF
CDR3 DNA: TGTGCCAGCAGTGACAGGGCAGGGGGCGTGGAGACCCAGTACTTC

J gene: TRBJ2-2
V gene: TRBV10-2
D gene: .
clone size: few
CDR3 protein: CASSGQTGELFF
CDR3 DNA: TGCGCCAGCAGTGGGCAGACCGGGGAGCTGTTTTTT

J gene: TRBJ2-1
V gene: TRBV27
D gene: TRBD2
clone size: few
CDR3 protein: CASSSRLAGVYEQFF
CDR3 DNA: TGTGCCAGCAGTTCCCGACTAGCGGGAGTCTATGAGCAGTTCTTC

J gene: TRBJ2-5
V gene: TRBV5-6
D gene: TRBD1
clone size: .
CDR3 protein: CASSFGTEQETQYF
CDR3 DNA: TGTGCCAGCAGCTTCGGGACAGAACAAGAGACCCAGTACTTC

J gene: TRBJ2-6
V gene: TRBV30
D gene: .
clone size: .
CDR3 protein: CAWSFGGSGANVLTF
CDR3 DNA: TGTGCCTGGAGTTTTGGGGGCTCTGGGGCCAACGTCCTGACTTTC

J gene: TRBJ1-4
V gene: TRBV12-3/TRBV12-4
D gene: .
clone size: .
CDR3 protein: CASSFRADSPNEKLFF
CDR3 DNA: TGTGCCAGCAGTTTTCGAGCGGACAGCCCTAATGAAAAACTGTTTTTT

J gene: TRBJ2-2
V gene: TRBV20-1
D gene: .
clone size: few
CDR3 protein: CSARSNTGELFF
CDR3 DNA: TGCAGTGCTAGATCTAACACCGGGGAGCTGTTTTTT

J gene: TRBJ2-7
V gene: TRBV28
D gene: .
clone size: few
CDR3 protein: CASSLPGAGSYEQYF
CDR3 DNA: TGTGCCAGCAGTTTACCCGGAGCGGGCTCCTACGAGCAGTACTTC

J gene: TRBJ2-1
V gene: TRBV12-3/TRBV12-4
D gene: .
clone size: .
CDR3 protein: CASSFSRTEGFF
CDR3 DNA: TGTGCCAGCAGTTTTTCCCGGACCGAAGGGTTCTTC

J gene: TRBJ2-7
V gene: TRBV7-2
D gene: .
clone size: few
CDR3 protein: CASSFGVGGNEQYF
CDR3 DNA: TGTGCCAGCAGTTTCGGAGTAGGGGGAAACGAGCAGTACTTC

J gene: TRBJ2-3
V gene: TRBV5-5
D gene: TRBD2
clone size: few
CDR3 protein: CASSSQGSGGQYF
CDR3 DNA: TGTGCCAGCAGCTCTCAAGGTAGCGGGGGGCAGTATTTT

J gene: TRBJ1-4
V gene: TRBV27
D gene: .
clone size: .
CDR3 protein: CASGRIATNEKLFF
CDR3 DNA: TGTGCCAGCGGGAGGATCGCAACTAATGAAAAACTGTTTTTT

J gene: TRBJ2-4
V gene: TRBV12-5
D gene: TRBD1
clone size: few
CDR3 protein: CASGSGQGLKNIQYF
CDR3 DNA: TGTGCTAGTGGCTCGGGACAGGGTTTGAAAAACATTCAGTACTTC

J gene: TRBJ2-4
V gene: TRBV5-1
D gene: .
clone size: .
CDR3 protein: CASSSGRVENIQYF
CDR3 DNA: TGCGCCAGCAGCTCAGGCAGGGTTGAAAACATTCAGTACTTC

J gene: TRBJ2-7
V gene: TRBV5-5
D gene: .
clone size: many
CDR3 protein: CASSFNSYEQYF
CDR3 DNA: TGTGCCAGCAGCTTCAACTCCTACGAGCAGTACTTC

J gene: TRBJ1-1
V gene: TRBV7-2
D gene: .
clone size: .
CDR3 protein: CASSPGAGRTEAFF
CDR3 DNA: TGTGCCAGCAGCCCAGGGGCAGGTAGGACTGAAGCTTTCTTT

J gene: TRBJ2-2
V gene: TRBV7-2
D gene: TRBD2
clone size: .
CDR3 protein: CASSTPGLDNTGELFF
CDR3 DNA: TGTGCCAGCAGCACACCGGGACTAGATAACACCGGGGAGCTGTTTTTT